This TCR beta chain was recovered during a study of T cell responses to AZD1222 COVID-19 vaccine. Study background: The study pooled second doses at about 4 or about 12 weeks.

The ends were cut back, 4 bases at V and 8 bases at J, with 12 bases in the middle. This CDR3 comprises 13 residues. CDR1 is SGHRS and CDR2 is YFSETQ in the germline V gene. Clones were sequenced by immunoSEQ multiplex PCR, and TCRdb holds only the in-frame ones, with some missing. The table has roughly 100,000 clones, roughly 88% seen once. Broader study findings: Targets within unmutated variant regions were reportedly found for nearly half of spike-specific TCRs.

On this clone itself: The antigen remains undetermined.

The chain recombines TRBV5-1 with TRBJ1-4; D not resolved. The receptor was isolated from an adult in good health. The sample here was peripheral blood, taken on day 0 of AZD1222 vaccination. In nucleotides, the CDR3 is TGCGCCAGCAGCCCAAGACCCGGGGAAAAACTGTTTTTT. This gives the protein CASSPRPGEKLFF.